This T cell receptor (beta chain) was recovered during a study of blood T cell repertoires in COVID-19 (dated by TCRdb to about 2020). At the level of the whole study: Samples from collaborators originated in the United States, Italy and Spain and spanned both the acute and convalescent phases of COVID-19. The material from the prospective study consisted of cDNA or gDNA derived from T cells, B-cell-depleted T cells, or PBMCs. Subjects who had been exposed to COVID-19, were actively infected with it, or had recovered from it provided the deeply sampled blood TCRbeta repertoires that made up the dataset. The repertoires were made available in a free public database intended to serve as a resource for research on the immune response to SARS-CoV-2. Samples were obtained from the ongoing ImmuneRACE study (first 160 participants) and from some 1,200 subjects provided by 6 global collaborators. The sample metadata nearly always contained a de-identified subject ID, COVID-19 status, age in years and sex. Where HLA class I and class II types were available, the types were taken from metadata supplied by the sample provider, not from assay-based typing.

The CDR3, cysteine through phenylalanine, is 14 amino acids long. The entry retains the CDR3 DNA only, 42 bases that are in frame from base 1. The V end loses 10 bases and the J end loses 3 bases, and a stretch of 18 bases separates them. Per the germline V gene (reference sequence), LNHDA is the CDR1 and SQIVND is the CDR2. A word on this clone: This clone's antigen is unknown. Qualities for individual bases were not recorded, and no much larger clone is one base off.

Participants in the prospective study were enrolled through a virtual design, were aged roughly 18 to 100 years, and lived in 24 United States geographic areas. In the prospective study, cohorts were assigned on the basis of participant-reported clinical history obtained from a screening survey and a study questionnaire. Mobile phlebotomists in the prospective study collected whole blood, serum and a nasopharyngeal or oropharyngeal swab from every participant. Participants in the prospective study had the option to provide additional blood draws and questionnaires over an approximately 2-month period. Blood samples from the prospective study were shipped frozen or at room temperature prior to DNA extraction. Overall study results and their limits: How much clinical and demographic metadata was included differed by source and by participant, and the metadata was provided uncurated.

The immunoSEQ Assay, a bias-controlled multiplex PCR, was used to amplify TCRbeta CDR3 regions from genomic DNA. Processing in the source paper ran as follows. Nucleated cell counts per sample were estimated from amplification of reference gene primers within the assay. Sequence reads were collapsed and filtered to measure the absolute abundance of every unique TCRbeta CDR3 rearrangement. For each sample, productive Simpson clonality was calculated as the square root of Simpson's diversity index across productive rearrangements. Entries here come from immuneACCESS through TCRdb and include only in-frame sequences with V and J called. Some clones fail to appear in such tables; in the studies checked, an unresolved V gene covers under half of the shortfall, and the cause of the remainder is unknown. V and J calls and clone size follow that table, whereas D and trimming were derived from the DNA. Here the sample has nearly 250,000 clones; 85% occur a single time. The ten largest clones capture 9.1% of the sample.

The sequence was collected from a woman in her 50s with acute COVID-19. Sequencing used PBMCs or T cells enriched from blood (not recorded which). The chain links TRBV19 with TRBJ1-2; TRBD1 is a weak D gene call, 5 bases matching. The CDR3 amino acid sequence is: CATSRGDEDYGYTF. The nucleotides are TGTGCCACCTCTCGGGGGGACGAGGACTATGGCTACACCTTC.